This T cell receptor (beta chain) stems from a study of shared clonotypes between healthy human individuals. Study summary: The donors, two women and a few men, were aged 18 to 49. Findings and limits, study-wide: Approximately 5% was the fraction of naive CD4 clonotypes found shared across several donors.

Points on this clone: Antigen unknown.

At the deep level, the assay was run. Libraries were prepared by immunoSEQ multiplex PCR; TCRdb keeps only in-frame clonotypes and omits some of them. The sample has around 100,000 clones, about 62% seen once. The V gene's germline CDR1 is SGDLS and CDR2 YYNGEE. V shed 0 bases, J shed 8 bases, and the junction held 5 bases outside the gene matches. The length of the CDR3 is 14 residues. Sequencing was done on a sample of memory CD8+ T cells sorted from blood. Indicated subset: CD45RO+ cells pooled with CCR7-negative TemRA cells. The receptor was isolated from a woman aged 30 to 39 in good health. This sequence joins TRBV9 and TRBJ2-1; the match to TRBD2 covers 7 bases. CDR3 nucleotide sequence: TGTGCCAGCAGCGTAGGCGGGAGTATGGATGAGCAGTTCTTC. This codes for CASSVGGSMDEQFF.